This T cell receptor (beta chain) was identified in a study of beta chain features in type 1 diabetes. Study as a whole: Across all samples, roughly 100,000,000 sorted cells were examined. Findings of the study overall: Whether TCRB rearrangement is influenced by HLA type went unresolved here. The VDJ junctions of type 1 diabetes patients carried fewer insertions and more deletions. All four CD4+ subsets of Type 1 diabetes patients contained TCRB CDR3s that were moderately but significantly shorter.

The isolated RNA, all of it, was reverse transcribed, so expressed TCRB transcripts were what got sequenced. Method: immunoSEQ multiplex PCR; TCRdb's copy keeps in-frame clones and lacks some. Of hundreds of thousands of clones listed, around 15% were seen once; the top ten hold approximately 0.039%. CD4+ cells of the naive, central memory, regulatory and stem cell-like memory types were sorted via CD45RO/CCR7/CD25/CD127/CD95/CD27. Concerning this clone: Its antigen remains unidentified.

This CDR3 contains 15 residues. Germline V CDR1 and CDR2: MNHEY, SVGAGI. V lost 6 bases, J lost 4 bases, and 6 bases stayed unmatched. This clonotype was obtained from a man aged 18 to 29 with type 1 diabetes. Sequenced input: naive CD4+ T cells from blood. The chain uses TRBV6-5 and TRBJ2-5; 12 bases match TRBD2. CDR3: CASRLRLAGVETQYF. CDR3 nucleotides: TGTGCCAGCAGGCTTAGACTAGCGGGAGTAGAGACCCAGTACTTC.